This T cell receptor (beta chain) was captured by sequencing in a study of regulatory T cells in long-lasting Graves disease. In building TCR beta libraries, iRepertoire HTBI primers were used together with Arm-PCR of CDR3 regions. TCRdb re-derived calls from the multiplex PCR reads in MiXCR, one entry per CDR3 protein. The sample consists of roughly 500,000 distinct CDR3 sequences, around 13% of them appearing once. Noted time point: newly diagnosed GD, antithyroid drugs for less than 3 months. The authors made the TCR library using RNA they extracted from PBMCs. Germline values: CDR1 SGDLS, CDR2 YYNGEE. The length of the CDR3 is 17 residues. V shed 0 bases, J shed 0 bases, and the junction held 6 bases outside the gene matches. These data also featured in a second study, about T cells in Graves' hyperthyroidism and ophthalmopathy. From that report: RT-PCR in the first round (using the HTBI primer set) targeted the TCR CDR3.

The TCR was taken from a woman aged 50 to 60 with Graves disease. The rearrangement uses TRBV9 and TRBJ2-7, with 10 bases matching TRBD2. The specimen was peripheral blood mononuclear cells (PBMCs), collected at new diagnosis, from a patient treated with antithyroid drugs. CDR3 nucleotide sequence: TGTGCCAGCAGCGTAGGGCTAGCGGGAGTTAACTCCTACGAGCAGTACTTC. This translates into CASSVGLAGVNSYEQYF.